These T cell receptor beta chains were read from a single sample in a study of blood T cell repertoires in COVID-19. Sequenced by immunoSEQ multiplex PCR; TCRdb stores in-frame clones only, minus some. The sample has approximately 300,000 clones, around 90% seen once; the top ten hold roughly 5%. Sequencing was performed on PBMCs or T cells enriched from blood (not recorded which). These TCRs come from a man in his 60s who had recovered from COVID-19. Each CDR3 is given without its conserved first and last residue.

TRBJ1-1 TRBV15 ATSNDRNTEAF
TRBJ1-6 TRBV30 AWTQNVNSPLH
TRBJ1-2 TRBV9 ASSAGGEVPWGGYT
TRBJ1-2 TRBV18 ASSPGQGNGYT
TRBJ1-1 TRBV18 ASSPSQGSEAF
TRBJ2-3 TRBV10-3 ATGLAGVGGTDTQY
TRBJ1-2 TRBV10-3 AISDGQPFDGYT
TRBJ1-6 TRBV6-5 ASSYSRGKDSPLH
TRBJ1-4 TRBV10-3 AISIGQASNEKLF
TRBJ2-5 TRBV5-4 ASSPVTSGRPQETQY
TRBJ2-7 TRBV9 ASSPRRGGWQY
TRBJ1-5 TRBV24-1 ATSGAGGAVGEPQH
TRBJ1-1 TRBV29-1 SVADRANTEAF
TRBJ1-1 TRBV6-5 ASSLQGAGTEAF
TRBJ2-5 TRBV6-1 ASSETFSGSKETQY
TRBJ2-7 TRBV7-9 ASSQGQGRRDEQY
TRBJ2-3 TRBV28 ASSPGASGNTQY
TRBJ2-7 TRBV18 ASSPDSSYEQY
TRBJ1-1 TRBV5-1 ASSSGQPNTEAF
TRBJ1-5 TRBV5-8 ASRRTQGFGQPQH
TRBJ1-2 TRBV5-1 ASSLGVDPGWEDYGYT
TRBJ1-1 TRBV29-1 SDGTENTEAF
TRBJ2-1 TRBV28 ASSFPGLYNEQF
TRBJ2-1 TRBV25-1 ASSEAQGSYNEQF
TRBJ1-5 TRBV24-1 ATSDRSDSQH
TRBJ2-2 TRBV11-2 ASNERGNTGELF
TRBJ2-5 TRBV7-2 ASSSGRATLETQY
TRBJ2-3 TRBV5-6 ASSWNILVTDTQY
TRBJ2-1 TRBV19 ASSIGTGGSNEQF